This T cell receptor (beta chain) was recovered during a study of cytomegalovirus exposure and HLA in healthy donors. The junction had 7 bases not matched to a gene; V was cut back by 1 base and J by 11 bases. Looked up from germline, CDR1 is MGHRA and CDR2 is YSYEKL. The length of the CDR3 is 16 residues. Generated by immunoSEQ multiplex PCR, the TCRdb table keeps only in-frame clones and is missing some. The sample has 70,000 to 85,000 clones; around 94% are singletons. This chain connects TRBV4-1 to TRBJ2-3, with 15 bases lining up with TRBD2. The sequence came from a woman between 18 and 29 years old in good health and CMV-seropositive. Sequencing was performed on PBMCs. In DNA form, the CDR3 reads TGCGCCAGCAGCCAAGCCCCCGGACTAGCGGGGGGGCTGCAGTATTTT. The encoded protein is CASSQAPGLAGGLQYF.